These 2 T cell receptor beta chains originate from one sample sequenced in a study of blood T cell repertoires in COVID-19. Clones were read by immunoSEQ multiplex PCR, and TCRdb kept only the in-frame ones, dropping some. The top ten clones hold 4% to 5.5% of a sample with about 63,000 clones, around 86% of them seen once. What was sequenced was peripheral blood. These receptors were obtained from a man aged 45-60 years with active COVID-19.

The chain couples TRBV7-2 to TRBJ2-5, with TRBD2 identical over 10 bases. Germline CDR1 reads SGHTA; CDR2 reads FQGNSA. The CDR3 spans 15 residues. J was trimmed by 2 bases and V by 3 bases; bases with no gene match: 3. CDR3 DNA: TGTGCCAGCAGCTTGGGACTAGCGTGGCAAGAGACCCAGTACTTC. The encoded protein is CASSLGLAWQETQYF.

The chain recombines TRBV11-3 with TRBJ2-5; 7 nucleotides agree with TRBD1. Germline CDR1 SGHNT, CDR2 YENEEA. V gave up 5 bases and J gave up 5 bases; unmatched junction bases: 5. This CDR3 has 13 residues. CDR3 in amino acids: CASSLGQSETQYF. The DNA for the CDR3 is TGTGCCAGCAGCCTGGGACAGAGCGAGACCCAGTACTTC.